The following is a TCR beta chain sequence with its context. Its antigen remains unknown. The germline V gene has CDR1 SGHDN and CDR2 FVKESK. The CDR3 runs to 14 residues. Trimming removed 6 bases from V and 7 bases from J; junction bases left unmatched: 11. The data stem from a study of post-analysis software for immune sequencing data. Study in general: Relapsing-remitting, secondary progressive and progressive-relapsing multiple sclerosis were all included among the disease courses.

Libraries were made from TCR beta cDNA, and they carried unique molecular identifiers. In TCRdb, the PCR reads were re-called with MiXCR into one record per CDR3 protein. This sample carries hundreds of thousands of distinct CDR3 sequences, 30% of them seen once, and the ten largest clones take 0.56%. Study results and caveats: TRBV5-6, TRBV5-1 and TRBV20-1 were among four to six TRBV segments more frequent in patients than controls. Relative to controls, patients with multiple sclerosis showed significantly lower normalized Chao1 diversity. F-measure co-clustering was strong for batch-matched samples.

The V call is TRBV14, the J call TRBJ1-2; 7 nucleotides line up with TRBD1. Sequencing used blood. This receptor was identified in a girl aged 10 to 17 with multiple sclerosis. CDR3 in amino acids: CASSPDRVRAGYTF. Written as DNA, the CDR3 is TGTGCCAGCAGTCCAGACAGGGTGAGAGCTGGCTACACCTTC.